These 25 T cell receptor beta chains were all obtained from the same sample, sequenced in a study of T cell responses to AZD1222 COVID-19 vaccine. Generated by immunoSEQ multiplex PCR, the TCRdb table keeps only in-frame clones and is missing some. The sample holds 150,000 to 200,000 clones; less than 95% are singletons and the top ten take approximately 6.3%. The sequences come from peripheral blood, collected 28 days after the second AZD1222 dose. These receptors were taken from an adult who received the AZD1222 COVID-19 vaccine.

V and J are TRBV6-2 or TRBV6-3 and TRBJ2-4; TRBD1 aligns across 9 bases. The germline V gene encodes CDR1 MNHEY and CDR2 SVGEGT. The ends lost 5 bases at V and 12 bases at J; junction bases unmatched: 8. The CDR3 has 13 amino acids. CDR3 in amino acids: CASSPFTGGGQYF. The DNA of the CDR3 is TGTGCCAGCAGTCCGTTCACAGGGGGCGGTCAGTACTTC.

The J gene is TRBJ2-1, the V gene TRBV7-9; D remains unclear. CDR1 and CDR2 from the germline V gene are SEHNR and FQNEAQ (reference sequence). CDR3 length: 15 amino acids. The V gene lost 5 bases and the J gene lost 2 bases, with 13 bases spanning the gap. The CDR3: CASSPQMGPYNEQFF. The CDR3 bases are TGTGCCAGCAGCCCACAGATGGGCCCCTACAATGAGCAGTTCTTC.

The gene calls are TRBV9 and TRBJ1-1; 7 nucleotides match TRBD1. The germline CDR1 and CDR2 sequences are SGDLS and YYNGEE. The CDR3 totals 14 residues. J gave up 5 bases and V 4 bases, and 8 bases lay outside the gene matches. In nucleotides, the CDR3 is TGTGCCAGCAGCTCAACATCAGGGGGGACTGAAGCTTTCTTT. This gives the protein CASSSTSGGTEAFF.

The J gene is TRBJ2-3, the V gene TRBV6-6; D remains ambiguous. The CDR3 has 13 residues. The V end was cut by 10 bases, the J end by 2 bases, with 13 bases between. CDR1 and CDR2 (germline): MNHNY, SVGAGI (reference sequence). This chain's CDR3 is CAITPRATDTQYF. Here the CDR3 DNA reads TGTGCCATCACACCACGAGCCACAGATACGCAGTATTTT.

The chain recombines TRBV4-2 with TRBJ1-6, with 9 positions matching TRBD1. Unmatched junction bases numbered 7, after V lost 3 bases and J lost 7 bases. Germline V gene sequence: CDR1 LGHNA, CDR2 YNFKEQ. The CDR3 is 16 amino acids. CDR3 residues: CASSQTTGGNNSPLHF. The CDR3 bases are TGTGCCAGCAGCCAGACCACAGGGGGCAACAATTCACCCCTCCACTTT.

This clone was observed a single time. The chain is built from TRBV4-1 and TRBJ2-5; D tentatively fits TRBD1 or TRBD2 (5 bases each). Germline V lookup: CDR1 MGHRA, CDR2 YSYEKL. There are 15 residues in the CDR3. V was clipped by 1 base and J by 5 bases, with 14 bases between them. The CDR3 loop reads CASSQAGLTGETQYF. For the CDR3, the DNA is TGCGCCAGCAGCCAAGCGGGGCTGACGGGGGAGACCCAGTACTTC.

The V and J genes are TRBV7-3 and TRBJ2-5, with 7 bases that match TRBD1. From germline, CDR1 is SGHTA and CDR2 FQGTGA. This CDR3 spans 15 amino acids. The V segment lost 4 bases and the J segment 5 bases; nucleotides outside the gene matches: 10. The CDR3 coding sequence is TGTGCCAGCAGCTCTTTGACGACAGGGCAGGAGACCCAGTACTTC. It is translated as CASSSLTTGQETQYF.

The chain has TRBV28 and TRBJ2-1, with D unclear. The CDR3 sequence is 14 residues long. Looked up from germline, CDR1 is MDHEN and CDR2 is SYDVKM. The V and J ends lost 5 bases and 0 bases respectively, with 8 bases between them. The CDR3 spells CASSGMGSYNEQFF. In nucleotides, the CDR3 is TGTGCCAGCAGTGGGATGGGCTCCTACAATGAGCAGTTCTTC.

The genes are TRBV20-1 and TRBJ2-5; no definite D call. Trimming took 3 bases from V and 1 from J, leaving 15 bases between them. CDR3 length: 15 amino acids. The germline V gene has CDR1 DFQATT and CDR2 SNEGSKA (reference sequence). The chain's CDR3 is CSASKKRPGQETQYF. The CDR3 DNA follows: TGCAGTGCTAGTAAGAAGAGGCCAGGCCAAGAGACCCAGTACTTC.

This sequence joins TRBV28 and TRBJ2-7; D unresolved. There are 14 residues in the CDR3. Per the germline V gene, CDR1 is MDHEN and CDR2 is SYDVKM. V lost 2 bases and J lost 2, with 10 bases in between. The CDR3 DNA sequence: TGTGCCAGCAGTTTAAACAGACCCCCCTACGAGCAGTACTTC. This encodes CASSLNRPPYEQYF.

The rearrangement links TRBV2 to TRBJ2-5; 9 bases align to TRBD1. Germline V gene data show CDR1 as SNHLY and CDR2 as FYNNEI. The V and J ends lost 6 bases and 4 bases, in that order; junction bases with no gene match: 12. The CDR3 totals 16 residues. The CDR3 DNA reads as TGTGCCAGCAGCCCCTACACAGGGGGCATCAGAGAGACCCAGTACTTC. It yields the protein CASSPYTGGIRETQYF.

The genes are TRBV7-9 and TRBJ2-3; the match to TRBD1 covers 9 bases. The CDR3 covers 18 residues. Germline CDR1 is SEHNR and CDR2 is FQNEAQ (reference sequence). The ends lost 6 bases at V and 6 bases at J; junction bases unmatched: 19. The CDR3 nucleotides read TGTGCCAGCAGACCCGCCACAAGGACAGGGGTTTGGGAGGATACGCAGTATTTT. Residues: CASRPATRTGVWEDTQYF.

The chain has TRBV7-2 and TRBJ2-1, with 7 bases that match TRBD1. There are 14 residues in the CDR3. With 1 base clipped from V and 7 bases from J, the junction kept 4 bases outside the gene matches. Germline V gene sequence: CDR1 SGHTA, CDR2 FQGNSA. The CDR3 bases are TGTGCCAGCAGCTTAGGACAGGGTGGTAATGAGCAGTTCTTC. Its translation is CASSLGQGGNEQFF.

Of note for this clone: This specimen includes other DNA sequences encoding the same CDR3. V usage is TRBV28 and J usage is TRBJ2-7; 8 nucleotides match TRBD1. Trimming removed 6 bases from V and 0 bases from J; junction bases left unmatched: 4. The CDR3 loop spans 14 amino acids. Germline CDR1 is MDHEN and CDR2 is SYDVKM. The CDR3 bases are TGTGCCAGCAGACCAGGGGGCAGCTCCTACGAGCAGTACTTC. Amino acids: CASRPGGSSYEQYF.

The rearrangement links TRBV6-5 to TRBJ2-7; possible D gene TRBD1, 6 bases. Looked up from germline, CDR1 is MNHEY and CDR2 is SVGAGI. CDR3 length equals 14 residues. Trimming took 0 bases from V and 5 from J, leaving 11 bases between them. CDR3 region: CASSYSKAGDEQYF. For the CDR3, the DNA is TGTGCCAGCAGTTACTCGAAAGCAGGGGACGAGCAGTACTTC.

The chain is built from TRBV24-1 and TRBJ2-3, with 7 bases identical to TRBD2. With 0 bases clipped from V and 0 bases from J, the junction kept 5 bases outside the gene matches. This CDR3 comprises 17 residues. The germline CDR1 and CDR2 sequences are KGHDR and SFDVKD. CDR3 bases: TGTGCCACCAGTGATTTGGGGGGGGGAGCTAGCACAGATACGCAGTATTTT. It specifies CATSDLGGGASTDTQYF.

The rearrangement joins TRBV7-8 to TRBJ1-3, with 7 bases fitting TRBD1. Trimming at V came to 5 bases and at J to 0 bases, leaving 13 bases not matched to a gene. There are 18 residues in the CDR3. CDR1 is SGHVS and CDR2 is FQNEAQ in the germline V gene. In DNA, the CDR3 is TGTGCCAGCAGCGCCCTAGCCCTACAGGGGAGCTCTGGAAACACCATATATTTT. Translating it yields CASSALALQGSSGNTIYF.

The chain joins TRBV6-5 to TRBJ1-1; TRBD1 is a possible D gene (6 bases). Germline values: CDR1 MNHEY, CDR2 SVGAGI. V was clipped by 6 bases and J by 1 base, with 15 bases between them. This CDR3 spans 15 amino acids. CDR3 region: CASSGGASGNTEAFF. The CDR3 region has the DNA TGTGCCAGCAGCGGGGGGGCTTCGGGGAACACTGAAGCTTTCTTT.

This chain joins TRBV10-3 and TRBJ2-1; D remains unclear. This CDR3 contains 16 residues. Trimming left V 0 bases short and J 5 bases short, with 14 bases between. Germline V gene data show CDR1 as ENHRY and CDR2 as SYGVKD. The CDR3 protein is CAISESKRAVNNEQFF. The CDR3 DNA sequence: TGTGCCATCAGTGAGTCGAAAAGGGCTGTAAACAATGAGCAGTTCTTC.

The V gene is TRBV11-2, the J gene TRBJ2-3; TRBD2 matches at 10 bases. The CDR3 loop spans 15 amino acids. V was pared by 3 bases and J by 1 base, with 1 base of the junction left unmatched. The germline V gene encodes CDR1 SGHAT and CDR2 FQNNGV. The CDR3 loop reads CASSFTSGGTDTQYF. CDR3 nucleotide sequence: TGTGCCAGCAGCTTCACTAGCGGGGGCACAGATACGCAGTATTTT.

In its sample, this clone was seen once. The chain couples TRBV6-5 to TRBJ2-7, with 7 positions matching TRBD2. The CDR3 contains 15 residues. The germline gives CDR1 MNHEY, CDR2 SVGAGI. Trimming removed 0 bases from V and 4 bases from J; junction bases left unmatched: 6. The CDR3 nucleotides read TGTGCCAGCAGTTACTCGTCGGGGCGGGGGTACGAGCAGTACTTC. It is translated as CASSYSSGRGYEQYF.

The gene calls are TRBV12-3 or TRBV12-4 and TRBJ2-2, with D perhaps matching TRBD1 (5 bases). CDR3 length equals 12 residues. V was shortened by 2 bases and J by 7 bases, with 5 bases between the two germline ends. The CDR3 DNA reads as TGTGCCAGCAGTTTAAGGGGCGGGGAGCTGTTTTTT. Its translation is CASSLRGGELFF.

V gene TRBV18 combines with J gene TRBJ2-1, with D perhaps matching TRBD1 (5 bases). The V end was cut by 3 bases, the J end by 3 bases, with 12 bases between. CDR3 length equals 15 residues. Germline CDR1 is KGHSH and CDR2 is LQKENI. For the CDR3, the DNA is TGTGCCAGCTCACCTCCGCAGGGTGGCTACAATGAGCAGTTCTTC. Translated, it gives CASSPPQGGYNEQFF.

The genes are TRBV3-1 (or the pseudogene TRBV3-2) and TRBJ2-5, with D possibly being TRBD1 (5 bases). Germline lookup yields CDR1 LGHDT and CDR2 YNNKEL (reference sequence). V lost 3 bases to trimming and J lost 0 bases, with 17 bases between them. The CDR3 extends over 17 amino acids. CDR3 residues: CASSQGIGHPYQETQYF. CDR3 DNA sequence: TGTGCCAGCAGCCAGGGGATTGGACACCCGTACCAAGAGACCCAGTACTTC.

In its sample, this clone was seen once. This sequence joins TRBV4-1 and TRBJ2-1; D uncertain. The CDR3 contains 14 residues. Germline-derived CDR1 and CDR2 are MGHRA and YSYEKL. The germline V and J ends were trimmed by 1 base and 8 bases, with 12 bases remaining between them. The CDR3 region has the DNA TGCGCCAGCAGCCAAGCCTCTGTGCCTGATGAGCAGTTCTTC. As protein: CASSQASVPDEQFF.